This is a list of T cell receptor beta chains from one sample in a study of Ad26.COV2.S vaccination and SARS-CoV-2 variants. Using immunoSEQ multiplex PCR, the repertoire was profiled, and TCRdb retains in-frame clones only, with some absent. The sample has hundreds of thousands of clones, 75% to 95% seen once. The sequences come from peripheral blood, collected in a trial of Ad26.COV2.S vaccine versus placebo. The receptors stem from a person aged 18-65 years who received the Ad26.COV2.S COVID-19 vaccine or a placebo. CDR3s include the opening cysteine and the closing phenylalanine or tryptophan. A D gene is named only where the DNA matches it firmly. Rows give clone size only sometimes, using once, few, many, or a class for an expanded clone.

CDR3 DNA	CDR3 protein	V gene	J gene	D gene	clone size
TGTGCCAGCAGCTTAGTTCAAGGGATGAGCTACACCTTC	CASSLVQGMSYTF	TRBV7-9	TRBJ1-2	-	-
TGTGCCTGGAGTGTTGTCCTATACCAAGAGACCCAGTACTTC	CAWSVVLYQETQYF	TRBV30	TRBJ2-5	-	-
TGTGCCAGCAGTGACTCGAACACTGAAGCTTTCTTT	CASSDSNTEAFF	TRBV6-4	TRBJ1-1	-	-
TGTGCCAGTAGTCCCCGAGGAGGATCCTTCAATGAGCAGTTCTTC	CASSPRGGSFNEQFF	TRBV19	TRBJ2-1	-	-
TGTGCCAGTAGTTCCTATATCTCCTACGAGCAGTACTTC	CASSSYISYEQYF	TRBV19	TRBJ2-7	-	-
TGTGCCTGGAGTTCATCCGGGACAGGGGATGAAGCTTTCTTT	CAWSSSGTGDEAFF	TRBV30	TRBJ1-1	TRBD1	-
TGTGCCAGCACCCTGACAGGGGTTAGTCAGCCCCAGCATTTT	CASTLTGVSQPQHF	TRBV2	TRBJ1-5	TRBD1	-
TGTGCCAGCAGTCCTAGGACAGTCGGTGCCTACGAGCAGTACTTC	CASSPRTVGAYEQYF	TRBV28	TRBJ2-7	-	-
TGTGCCAGCAGACGGACAGGGGGCGATGGCTACACCTTC	CASRRTGGDGYTF	TRBV6-5	TRBJ1-2	TRBD1	-
TGTGCCAGCAGTCCCCGACAGAAGGAGGGGAAGGATACGCAGTATTTT	CASSPRQKEGKDTQYF	TRBV6-6	TRBJ2-3	-	-
TGTGCCAGCAGCCAGACATATAACAATGAGCAGTTCTTC	CASSQTYNNEQFF	TRBV14	TRBJ2-1	-	-
TGTGCCAGCAGCGTCGGGATTTCCAACACAGATACGCAGTATTTT	CASSVGISNTDTQYF	TRBV9	TRBJ2-3	-	-
TGTGCCATCTCGCTAGCGGGAGAGTTCTACGAGCAGTACTTC	CAISLAGEFYEQYF	TRBV10-3	TRBJ2-7	TRBD2	-
TGCAGCGTCGCACCTGGCTCCTACGAGCAGTACTTC	CSVAPGSYEQYF	TRBV29-1	TRBJ2-7	-	-
TGTGCCAGCAGCTTAGAAGATACGCAGTATTTT	CASSLEDTQYF	TRBV7-9	TRBJ2-3	-	-
TGTGCCAGTAGCTTAGCGGGAGTTTACAATGAGCAGTTCTTC	CASSLAGVYNEQFF	TRBV19	TRBJ2-1	TRBD2	-
TGCGCCAGCAGCTCCAGCGGGAGCTCCTACAATGAGCAGTTCTTC	CASSSSGSSYNEQFF	TRBV5-1	TRBJ2-1	TRBD2	few
TGTGCCAGCAGCCTTGGGCAGGGAGGTACCGGGGAGCTGTTTTTT	CASSLGQGGTGELFF	TRBV3-1/TRBV3-2	TRBJ2-2	-	few
TGTGCCAGCAGACCCACGGCATACACAGATACGCAGTATTTT	CASRPTAYTDTQYF	TRBV27	TRBJ2-3	-	-
TGTGCCAGCAGTTCGACGGGACAGGGGATCTCTAACTATGGCTACACCTTC	CASSSTGQGISNYGYTF	TRBV27	TRBJ1-2	TRBD1	-
TGCGCCAGCAGCTTGGATTCCACCGGGGAGCTGTTTTTT	CASSLDSTGELFF	TRBV5-1	TRBJ2-2	-	-
TGTGCCAGCTCACCACTTCCCACGACAGGAGATACCGGGGAGCTGTTTTTT	CASSPLPTTGDTGELFF	TRBV18	TRBJ2-2	-	once
TGTGCCAGCAGTGAACAGGCGGATCACAATGAGCAGTTCTTC	CASSEQADHNEQFF	TRBV2	TRBJ2-1	-	-
TGTGCCAGCAGCCTAATGTTCACTGAAGCTTTCTTT	CASSLMFTEAFF	TRBV7-2	TRBJ1-1	-	once
TGTGCCAGCAGGTCACTAGCGGGAGGCGATGAGCAGTTCTTC	CASRSLAGGDEQFF	TRBV5-4	TRBJ2-1	TRBD2	-
TGTGCCAGCAGTTTAGGGGTCAATCAGCCCCAGCATTTT	CASSLGVNQPQHF	TRBV27	TRBJ1-5	-	-
TGTGCCAGCTCACTCGGACAGGGGGAGTATGGCTACACCTTC	CASSLGQGEYGYTF	TRBV18	TRBJ1-2	TRBD1	-
TGTGCCAGCAGCTTAACCCCCGGATTCGATGCTTTCTTT	CASSLTPGFDAFF	TRBV11-2	TRBJ1-1	-	-
TGCAGTGCTAGTAATAGCAATCAGCCCCAGCATTTT	CSASNSNQPQHF	TRBV20-1	TRBJ1-5	-	once
TGTGCCAGCAGTTTACTGGCGGGAGGTGAGGGTGAGCAGTTCTTC	CASSLLAGGEGEQFF	TRBV27	TRBJ2-1	TRBD2	-
TGCGCCAGCAGCTTCGGGACAGGGGTCGATCACTACGAGCAGTACTTC	CASSFGTGVDHYEQYF	TRBV5-1	TRBJ2-7	TRBD1	-
TGTGCCTGGAGTTTTAGGGACAGGGTTAACGAAAAACTGTTTTTT	CAWSFRDRVNEKLFF	TRBV30	TRBJ1-4	TRBD1	-
TGTGCCAGCAGCTTAGAACCGGTAGCGGGAGCGGGCGGTGAGCAGTTCTTC	CASSLEPVAGAGGEQFF	TRBV7-2	TRBJ2-1	TRBD2	-
TGTGCCAGCTTAGGGGCTAGCGGGAGATCCTACAATGAGCAGTTCTTC	CASLGASGRSYNEQFF	TRBV3-1/TRBV3-2	TRBJ2-1	TRBD2	-
TGTGCCAGCAGTTACTCGCCGGGACACTCTTACGAGCAGTACTTC	CASSYSPGHSYEQYF	TRBV6-6	TRBJ2-7	-	-
TGTGCCAGCAGCTTGGTTCTGGGCCGCTCTGGAAACACCATATATTTT	CASSLVLGRSGNTIYF	TRBV5-5	TRBJ1-3	-	few
TGCAGCGTCCGAGGAGGGGCAGCAGATACGCAGTATTTT	CSVRGGAADTQYF	TRBV29-1	TRBJ2-3	-	-
TGTGCCAGCAGGGGGGCTAGCCAAGAGACCCAGTACTTC	CASRGASQETQYF	TRBV7-2	TRBJ2-5	-	once
TGCGCCAGCAGCCCCCCTGACAGATACAATGAAAAACTGTTTTTT	CASSPPDRYNEKLFF	TRBV5-1	TRBJ1-4	-	-
TGTGCCAGCAGCCCCTTTAACCTGACGAACACTGAAGCTTTCTTT	CASSPFNLTNTEAFF	TRBV5-5	TRBJ1-1	-	-
TGTGCCAGCAGTTACTCCGGGGTCGGTGGGGAGCAGTACTTC	CASSYSGVGGEQYF	TRBV6-5	TRBJ2-7	-	once
TGTGCCAGCTCACCACTCCTGGCAGGGGGCACTGAAGCTTTCTTT	CASSPLLAGGTEAFF	TRBV18	TRBJ1-1	TRBD1	-
TGTGCCAGCAGCTTTTCACAGGGGAATGGCTACACCTTC	CASSFSQGNGYTF	TRBV7-2	TRBJ1-2	TRBD1	-
TGCAGCGTTGAAATCCCTAACTCCCCCTACGAGCAGTACTTC	CSVEIPNSPYEQYF	TRBV29-1	TRBJ2-7	-	once
TGTGCCAGTAGTATGGGGCTAGCGGGAGAGTCAACCGGCGAGCAGTACTTC	CASSMGLAGESTGEQYF	TRBV19	TRBJ2-7	TRBD2	-
TGTGCCAGTAGTATAGCGGGAATGAATGAGCAGTTCTTC	CASSIAGMNEQFF	TRBV19	TRBJ2-1	-	-
TGTGCCAGCAGCTTAAGGCCAGGGGAGGGGACTAATGAAAAACTGTTTTTT	CASSLRPGEGTNEKLFF	TRBV7-3	TRBJ1-4	-	-
TGTGCCAGCAGCTTATCATCCCCGGGTCGGAGGGATGGGGCCAACGTCCTGACTTTC	CASSLSSPGRRDGANVLTF	TRBV7-3	TRBJ2-6	-	-
TGTGCCAGCTTGGGGAGCCCAAACAATGAGCAGTTCTTC	CASLGSPNNEQFF	TRBV6-6	TRBJ2-1	-	-
TGTGCCAGCAGCGTTCAGACTAGCGGAGGGCATGAGCAGTTCTTC	CASSVQTSGGHEQFF	TRBV9	TRBJ2-1	TRBD2	-
TGTGCCAGCAGTCCCTTAGCGGGAAATGAGCAGTACTTC	CASSPLAGNEQYF	TRBV6-2/TRBV6-3	TRBJ2-7	TRBD2	-
TGTGCCAGCAGCCCCCTCGGGAATTCACCCCTCCACTTT	CASSPLGNSPLHF	TRBV7-2	TRBJ1-6	-	-
TGTGCCAGCAGCTTAGGCCCGCGGGGGAGTAGGACGGGGAAAAACATTCAGTACTTC	CASSLGPRGSRTGKNIQYF	TRBV7-8	TRBJ2-4	TRBD2	once
TGTGCCAGCATGAAGGGCAGGGAGGGACAAGAGACCCAGTACTTC	CASMKGREGQETQYF	TRBV9	TRBJ2-5	TRBD2	-
TGTGCCTGTGATTGGCTCATGGGGACTGAAGCTTTCTTT	CACDWLMGTEAFF	TRBV30	TRBJ1-1	-	once
TGTGCCAGCAGCCCAGGGGTAGGGGCGGGAGAAGAGACCCAGTACTTC	CASSPGVGAGEETQYF	TRBV7-2	TRBJ2-5	-	-
TGTGCCAGCAGTTCTAGCGGAGCCTACAATGAGCAGTTCTTC	CASSSSGAYNEQFF	TRBV6-5	TRBJ2-1	TRBD2	once
TGCGCCAGCAGCTTGACGTCAGGGATTGGGGAGACCCAGTACTTC	CASSLTSGIGETQYF	TRBV5-1	TRBJ2-5	-	-
TGTGCCAGCAGTGAAAGTCAGGGGGCAGAGACCCAGTACTTC	CASSESQGAETQYF	TRBV6-1	TRBJ2-5	TRBD1	-